This TCR beta chain derives from a study of shared clonotypes between healthy human individuals. Study overall: A couple of women and three men aged 18 to 49 served as donors.

Germline CDR1 is LNHNV and CDR2 is YYDKDF (reference sequence). The V gene lost 4 bases and the J gene lost 4 bases, with 20 bases spanning the gap. This CDR3 region has 17 residues. At deep level, the assay was performed. About 30,000 T cell genomes, or around 0.2 ug DNA, went into the sorted-subset replicate PCRs. Original processing methods: ImmunoSEQ sequences covered only the junction and lacked quality scores; filtering therefore differed. Assay used: immunoSEQ multiplex PCR; TCRdb lists only in-frame clones, some missing. D and trimming were read from the DNA, whereas the V and J calls and clone size are those reported in that table. The sample carries roughly 660,000 clones, 90% recorded once.

The sequencing sample was made of memory CD8+ T cells from PBMCs. This sample's subset: CD45RO+ cells pooled with CCR7-negative TemRA cells. The origin of this receptor is a man between 18 and 29 years old in good health. Some clones in this sample may be carry-over from other donors' samples. The rearrangement uses TRBV15 and TRBJ2-1; D might be TRBD2 (6 bases). The CDR3 bases are TGTGCCACCAGCAAGACGGGAGACGACACCCCTTACAATGAGCAGTTCTTC. Protein product: CATSKTGDDTPYNEQFF.